The clone carrying this T cell receptor (beta chain) appeared once. What it binds is not known. It was with 60 Vbeta and 13 Jbeta primers that the PCR ran. Generated by immunoSEQ multiplex PCR, the TCRdb table keeps only in-frame clones and is missing some. The sample records about 180,000 clones, 84% being singletons. This sample is drawn from a study of cytomegalovirus exposure and HLA in healthy donors. Study-wide points: Being indistinguishable, some V segments were excluded, TRBV6-2 and TRBV6-3 among them. Association of a missense DCLRE1C variant with TCR beta V- and J-gene trimming was reported in a later analysis.

This CDR3 region has 15 residues. After removal of 1 base from V and 3 bases from J, the junction contained 3 bases not matched to a gene. The germline CDR1 and CDR2 sequences are SGHNT and YENEEA. The receptor's source is a girl aged 5 to 17 in good health and CMV-seropositive. Sequenced input: PBMCs. The chain recombines TRBV11-3 with TRBJ2-1, with 7 bases lining up with TRBD2. The CDR3 sequence is CASSLAGGFYNEQFF. CDR3 DNA sequence: TGTGCCAGCAGCTTAGCGGGGGGATTCTACAATGAGCAGTTCTTC.